Following are 18 T cell receptor beta chains from one sample sequenced in a study of blood T cell repertoires in COVID-19. Assay: immunoSEQ multiplex PCR; the TCRdb copy retains only in-frame clones and omits some. The data hold around 100,000 clones, with about nine tenths observed a single time. The sequenced material came from peripheral blood. These receptors came from a man aged 45 to 65 with acute or convalescent COVID-19.

This clone was counted once. The chain is built from TRBV2 and TRBJ1-2; 7 bases map to TRBD1. Unmatched junction bases numbered 9, after V lost 6 bases and J lost 8 bases. Germline V CDR1 and CDR2: SNHLY, FYNNEI. The CDR3 is 13 residues long. CDR3 DNA sequence: TGTGCCAGCAGGATAATAACAGGGGCCGGCTACACCTTC. It specifies CASRIITGAGYTF.

The genes are TRBV2 and TRBJ2-3; 8 bases line up with TRBD2. The V segment lost 4 bases and the J segment 1 base; nucleotides outside the gene matches: 13. The CDR3 spans 18 residues. Germline CDR1 reads SNHLY; CDR2 reads FYNNEI. CDR3 nucleotides: TGTGCCAGCAGTGTTACCCCGACTAGCGCAGCCCGCACAGATACGCAGTATTTT. This sequence encodes CASSVTPTSAARTDTQYF.

The chain is built from TRBV9 and TRBJ2-1; no firm D call. The germline CDR1 and CDR2 sequences are SGDLS and YYNGEE. The V and J ends lost 4 bases and 2 bases respectively, with 10 bases between them. The CDR3 length is 14 residues. CDR3: CASSPNRAYNEQFF. In DNA, the CDR3 is TGTGCCAGCAGCCCCAACCGGGCCTACAATGAGCAGTTCTTC.

V and J are TRBV12-3 or TRBV12-4 and TRBJ1-1; no clear D. This CDR3 has 13 residues. Trimming left V 2 bases short and J 1 base short, with 5 bases between. This CDR3 is CASSLYSNTEAFF. CDR3 bases: TGTGCCAGCAGTTTATACTCGAACACTGAAGCTTTCTTT.

V and J are TRBV18 and TRBJ1-4; TRBD1 agrees at 7 bases. The ends lost 2 bases at V and 11 bases at J; junction bases unmatched: 2. The CDR3 length is 12 residues. Germline V gene lookup returns CDR1 KGHSH and CDR2 LQKENI. CDR3 protein: CASSPDREKLFF. The CDR3 region has the DNA TGTGCCAGCTCACCAGACAGGGAGAAACTGTTTTTT.

The count of this clone is one. CDR3 bases: TGTGCCAGCAGCCCTCGGGACTACGGGGGAAGAGATACGCAGTATTTT. Translation: CASSPRDYGGRDTQYF. The chain is built from TRBV3-1 (or the pseudogene TRBV3-2) and TRBJ2-3, with 7 bases matching TRBD2. J was trimmed by 5 bases and V by 4 bases; bases with no gene match: 12. CDR3 size: 16 residues. Germline V CDR1 and CDR2: LGHDT, YNNKEL (reference sequence).

The gene calls are TRBV24-1 and TRBJ2-5, with D possibly TRBD2 on 5 matching bases. V lost 4 bases, J lost 1 base, and 12 bases lay in between. CDR1 is KGHDR, CDR2 SFDVKD, per germline. The CDR3 consists of 15 residues. The CDR3 is CATSDPGIPQETQYF. The CDR3, as DNA: TGTGCCACCAGTGACCCCGGGATACCCCAAGAGACCCAGTACTTC.

This clone was counted a single time. This chain joins TRBV5-1 and TRBJ2-5; a possible D gene is TRBD1 (6 bases). Germline V gene data show CDR1 as SGHRS and CDR2 as YFSETQ. The CDR3 totals 15 residues. The V gene lost 2 bases and the J gene lost 3 bases, with 14 bases spanning the gap. CDR3 DNA: TGCGCCAGCAGCTTACAGGACAGTCAGAAAGAGACCCAGTACTTC. Its translation: CASSLQDSQKETQYF.

This chain joins TRBV6-6 and TRBJ2-7; 7 bases are a match to TRBD1. The CDR3 spans 15 residues. With V trimmed by 6 bases and J by 5 bases, 13 bases remained unmatched. Germline CDR1 and CDR2: MNHNY and SVGAGI (reference sequence). This CDR3 is CASSLGTEKVHEQYF. The CDR3 DNA is TGTGCCAGCAGCCTTGGGACAGAGAAGGTCCACGAGCAGTACTTC.

The J gene is TRBJ2-1, the V gene TRBV19; 14 nucleotides align to TRBD2. The CDR3 length is 17 residues. V trimming: 4 bases; J trimming: 6 bases; junction bases outside the gene matches: 8. CDR1 and CDR2 (germline): LNHDA, SQIVND (reference sequence). The CDR3 loop is CASSRAGTSGSPNEQFF. CDR3 DNA sequence: TGTGCCAGTAGTAGGGCTGGGACTAGCGGGAGTCCCAATGAGCAGTTCTTC.

This clone occurred once. This chain connects TRBV7-2 to TRBJ2-5; TRBD1 might be the D (5 bases). CDR1 is SGHTA and CDR2 is FQGNSA in the germline V gene. Trimming left V 3 bases short and J 2 bases short, with 16 bases between. This CDR3 is 16 amino acids long. CDR3 protein: CASSFTTGPPQETQYF. In nucleotides, the CDR3 is TGTGCCAGCAGCTTTACAACAGGACCCCCACAAGAGACCCAGTACTTC.

This sequence joins TRBV7-2 and TRBJ2-1, with D possibly being TRBD1 (6 bases). The CDR3 consists of 15 residues. Germline V lookup: CDR1 SGHTA, CDR2 FQGNSA. Trimming removed 3 bases from V and 1 base from J, with 10 bases in between. CDR3 bases: TGTGCCAGCAGCTTTGGGCAGGGGTCCTACAATGAGCAGTTCTTC. Translation gives CASSFGQGSYNEQFF.

The chain links TRBV6-5 to TRBJ2-3, with TRBD2 matching over 9 bases. The germline CDR1 and CDR2 sequences are MNHEY and SVGAGI. The CDR3 length is 15 residues. V was pared by 6 bases and J by 0 bases, with 4 bases of the junction left unmatched. The chain's CDR3 is CASSLAGISTDTQYF. The CDR3 DNA follows: TGTGCCAGCAGCCTAGCGGGAATAAGCACAGATACGCAGTATTTT.

The gene calls are TRBV12-5 and TRBJ1-6; 7 bases fit TRBD1. CDR1 and CDR2 (germline): LGHNT, FRNRAP. V shed 2 bases, J shed 9 bases, and the junction held 7 bases outside the gene matches. The CDR3 sequence is 15 residues long. CDR3 sequence (DNA): TGTGCTAGTGGTTTGAGGGCAGGGGGAAGTTCACCCCTCCACTTT. This gives the protein CASGLRAGGSSPLHF.

This clone was observed once. This chain connects TRBV28 to TRBJ2-6, with 8 bases identical to TRBD1. The CDR3 sequence is 17 residues long. With V trimmed by 6 bases and J by 0 bases, 7 bases remained unmatched. The germline V gene encodes CDR1 MDHEN and CDR2 SYDVKM. In nucleotides, the CDR3 is TGTGCCAGCAGGTCAGGGGGCATCCCCTCTGGGGCCAACGTCCTGACTTTC. This encodes CASRSGGIPSGANVLTF.

The chain combines TRBV7-2 with TRBJ2-2; 7 positions agree with TRBD2. Germline V gene lookup returns CDR1 SGHTA and CDR2 FQGNSA. The CDR3 covers 14 residues. V was clipped by 4 bases and J by 6 bases; unmatched bases: 5. CDR3 loop: CASSSSREAGELFF. The CDR3 DNA reads TGTGCCAGCAGCTCGAGCCGGGAGGCCGGGGAGCTGTTTTTT.

The V and J genes are TRBV4-1 and TRBJ2-7; TRBD2 matches 10 bases. From germline, CDR1 is MGHRA and CDR2 YSYEKL. J gave up 1 base and V 2 bases, and 5 bases lay outside the gene matches. The CDR3 runs 16 residues. This CDR3 reads CASSQTGTSDSYEQYF. CDR3 nucleotides: TGCGCCAGCAGCCAAACGGGGACTAGCGATTCCTACGAGCAGTACTTC.

The gene calls are TRBV18 and TRBJ1-4; TRBD1 agrees at 7 bases. The V gene's germline CDR1 is KGHSH and CDR2 LQKENI. Losses at the gene ends were 0 bases for V and 7 bases for J; bases not matched to a gene: 2. This CDR3 is 14 amino acids long. CDR3 in DNA: TGTGCCAGCTCACCACCGGGACAGCCTGAAAAACTGTTTTTT. This codes for CASSPPGQPEKLFF.